This T cell receptor beta chain was sequenced in a study of T cells after yellow fever vaccination (dated by TCRdb to between 2018 and 2020). Turning to the overall study: The SMART-Seq v4 Ultra Low Input RNA kit was used to prepare libraries from fractions with low cell numbers. The cohort comprised two healthy male donors, one aged 18 to 30 and one aged 30 to 40 years. To track T-cell clones before and after primary and booster YFV17D yellow fever vaccination, bulk TCR alpha and beta repertoires were sequenced longitudinally. Blood samples were taken at several timepoints before and after primary and secondary immunization, and bulk PBMC replicates and cell subsets were isolated.

The meaning of the sample's treatment or condition label: live attenuated yellow fever vaccine strain. At each blood-draw timepoint, two biological replicates of bulk PBMCs were obtained. PBMCs were isolated from peripheral blood using a standard Ficoll-Paque protocol. TriZol was used to extract RNA from bulk PBMCs, CD4 and CD8 fractions, and dextramer-positive and dextramer-negative fractions. The table lists this clonotype with a few counts. Its antigen target is currently unknown. No base-level quality is on record; no much larger clone is a single base apart. TCR cDNA was synthesized by 5'RACE template switching, through which a universal primer site and unique molecular identifiers were introduced. cDNA synthesis was primed from both the TCR alpha and TCR beta constant segments. Library amplification involved two PCR steps, and the second step added sample barcodes and sequencing adapters. Libraries were sequenced on Illumina HiSeq 2500 (2x100 bp) or NovaSeq (2x150 bp). For the original study's pipeline: Reads were demultiplexed and collapsed into UMI consensus sequences with MIGEC, and V(D)J alignment was performed with MiXCR. Vaccine-responding clonotypes were identified with edgeR using replicate PBMC samples, with FDR below 0.01 and a log2 fold change above 5 up to day 15 being required. Each bulk clonotype received a CD4 or CD8 identity based on whether the sequenced CD4 or CD8 repertoire contained that clonotype at higher abundance. TCRdb reprocessed the public reads (quality trimming at Q25 with fastp, clone calling with MiXCR) and kept in-frame beta chains. Each CDR3 protein gets just one entry, which takes the most common genes and DNA from the rows behind it. It is TCRdb's table, rather than the study itself, that gives the V and J calls and clone size. The sample table records fewer than 400,000 distinct CDR3 sequences; approximately 5.7% of these occur just once. 15% of the sample is taken by the ten largest.

From the cysteine up to the phenylalanine, the CDR3 has a length of 13 residues. The read is trimmed to its CDR3 DNA, 39 bases read in frame from base 1. V is shortened by 7 bases, J by 5 bases, and the region joining them spans 9 bases. The germline V gene encodes CDR1 MNHEY and CDR2 SVGEGT. General study outcomes and caveats: Computational filtering was needed because FACS-sorted repertoires could contain abundant contaminating clonotypes from the bulk population. A small share of clonotypes occurred in both CD4 and CD8 compartments, likely arising from convergent recombination. After the booster, most of the clones that had expanded following primary vaccination were detected again (roughly 96% of CD4 and around nine tenths of CD8), which suggests that memory was broadly maintained. Only a couple of donors were included in the study, so the extent to which the findings can be generalized is limited. Compared with the primary T-cell response, the secondary T-cell response was faster but weaker, reaching its peak on day 5 rather than on day 15.

The sequence came from a man between 25 and 39 years old who received the YFV17D yellow fever vaccine. This chain is built from TRBV6-2 or TRBV6-3 and TRBJ1-6, with an unclear D gene assignment. Sequenced here: PBMCs, sampled 5 days after the yellow fever booster vaccination. The DNA sequence follows: TGTGCCAGCATGCTTACAGATAATTCACCCCTCCACTTT. The resulting protein is CASMLTDNSPLHF.